This T cell receptor beta chain comes out of a study of blood T cell repertoires in COVID-19. This table comes from immunoSEQ multiplex PCR, and its TCRdb copy is limited to in-frame clones, with some not included. Seen here are under 200,000 clones, around 79% observed once, and the top ten hold approximately 11%. The TCR was taken from a man aged 45 to 65 who had recovered from COVID-19. The sample consisted of PBMCs or T cells enriched from blood (not recorded which).

As DNA, the CDR3 is TGTGCCAGCAGTTTAAGCGGTGACGGCACCGGGGAGCTGTTTTTT. It encodes CASSLSGDGTGELFF. The chain carries TRBV27 and TRBJ2-2; D possibly corresponds to TRBD2 (5 bases). CDR3 length: 15 amino acids. From germline, CDR1 is MNHEY and CDR2 SMNVEV (reference sequence). Trimming pared 2 bases from V and 4 bases from J, leaving 11 bases between.